The present T cell receptor beta chain was sequenced within a study of shared clonotypes between healthy human individuals. Germline CDR1 reads SGHTA; CDR2 reads FQGNSA. The germline V and J ends were trimmed by 5 bases and 4 bases, with 6 bases remaining between them. This CDR3 region has 11 residues. Repertoires were generated with immunoSEQ multiplex PCR, while TCRdb's copy carries only in-frame clones and drops some. The sample comprises 2 million to 2.5 million clones, 92% of which are singletons, and approximately 0.41% rests with the top ten. The receptor comes from a man aged 18 to 30 in good health. Some clones in this sample may be carry-over from other donors' samples. Sequenced: naive CD4+ T cells from PBMCs. Subset here: CD45RA+ positively selected. This sequence joins TRBV7-2 and TRBJ2-7; D remains ambiguous. The CDR3: CASSPEYEQYF. CDR3 coding DNA: TGTGCCAGCAGCCCCGAATACGAGCAGTACTTC. Supplemented by reference TRBV7-2 and TRBJ2-7, the full variable domain reads GAGVSQSPSNKVTEKGKDVELRCDPISGHTALYWYRQSLGQGLEFLIYFQGNSAPDKSGLPSDRFSAERTGGSVSTLTIQRTQQEDSAVYLCASSPEYEQYFGPGTRLTVT.